This entry lists 29 T cell receptor beta chains sequenced from one sample in a study of T cell repertoires in cytomegalovirus infection. The antigens for these receptors are not known. TCRdb processed the reads anew with MiXCR; each CDR3 protein has one entry. The sample contains about 69,000 distinct CDR3 sequences, less than 30% of which appear only once. The sample here was CD8+ T cells from cultured PBMCs, taken from culture after CMV antigen stimulation. The origin of the receptors is a human donor in good health (CMV status not recorded). Some clones in this sample may be carry-over from other donors' samples.

The V gene is TRBV4-3, the J gene TRBJ2-3; D is unclear. The CDR3 runs to 13 residues. V was shortened by 0 bases and J by 3 bases, with 4 bases between the two germline ends. Germline V CDR1 and CDR2: LGHNA, YSLEER. As DNA, the CDR3 is TGCGCCAGCAGCCAAGATCTTACAGATACGCAGTATTTT. Protein sequence: CASSQDLTDTQYF.

This clonotype was seen repeatedly, ten times or more. The gene calls are TRBV6-5 and TRBJ1-5; 8 bases match TRBD1. Looked up from germline, CDR1 is MNHEY and CDR2 is SVGAGI. The CDR3 totals 15 residues. The J segment lost 4 bases and the V segment lost 4 bases, leaving 6 bases of the junction unmatched. In nucleotides, the CDR3 is TGTGCCAGCAGTTCTGGACAGGGTTATAATCAGCCCCAGCATTTT. Its translation: CASSSGQGYNQPQHF.

This clonotype was found a few times. This chain connects TRBV6-2 or TRBV6-3 to TRBJ2-2; D not certain. The V end was cut by 10 bases, the J end by 5 bases, with 8 bases between. The CDR3 runs to 11 residues. CDR1 is MNHEY and CDR2 is SVGEGT in the germline V gene. This CDR3 reads CATLETGELFF. The CDR3 DNA reads as TGTGCCACCTTGGAGACCGGGGAGCTGTTTTTT.

This clonotype was observed a few times. The rearrangement uses TRBV12-3 or TRBV12-4 and TRBJ1-2; no definite D call. The ends were cut back, 2 bases at V and 3 bases at J, with 7 bases in the middle. CDR3 length: 13 residues. CDR3 sequence: CASSLSVHYGYTF. The CDR3 nucleotides are TGTGCCAGCAGTTTAAGCGTACACTATGGCTACACCTTC.

V is TRBV27 and J is TRBJ2-3, with 8 bases aligning to TRBD2. This CDR3 has 15 residues. CDR1 is MNHEY and CDR2 is SMNVEV in the germline V gene (reference sequence). V lost 5 bases, J lost 2 bases, and 6 bases stayed unmatched. The CDR3 DNA is TGTGCCAGCAGTGGGCGGGGGGACCTCACAGATACGCAGTATTTT. It is translated as CASSGRGDLTDTQYF.

CDR3 amino acids: CASSIPPRGRGPNTGELFF. In DNA, the CDR3 is TGTGCCAGCAGCATTCCCCCCCGGGGCCGCGGACCGAACACCGGGGAGCTGTTTTTT. The chain has TRBV7-9 and TRBJ2-2, with D possibly being TRBD1 or TRBD2 (5 bases each). V lost 5 bases and J lost 0, with 22 bases in between. From germline, CDR1 is SEHNR and CDR2 FQNEAQ (reference sequence). The CDR3 extends over 19 amino acids.

The chain carries TRBV27 and TRBJ2-3; possible D gene TRBD2, 5 bases. The V end lost 6 bases, the J end lost 5 bases, and 18 bases lay between the germline ends. The germline gives CDR1 MNHEY, CDR2 SMNVEV (reference sequence). This CDR3 has 15 amino acids. CDR3 nucleotides: TGTGCCAGCAGGCGGACTCAAGACCTGAGAGATACGCAGTATTTT. Protein product: CASRRTQDLRDTQYF.

This clonotype was counted between two and nine times. The rearrangement joins TRBV4-3 to TRBJ2-7; D remains ambiguous. Trimming removed 3 bases from V and 1 base from J, with 13 bases in between. The CDR3 extends over 15 amino acids. The germline V gene has CDR1 LGHNA and CDR2 YSLEER. The CDR3 protein is CASSQATGHSYEQYF. CDR3 nucleotide sequence: TGCGCCAGCAGCCAGGCTACTGGCCATTCCTACGAGCAGTACTTC.

A note on this clonotype: The junction differs from germline at one of its ends, possibly a read error. V gene TRBV27 combines with J gene TRBJ2-1; D not resolved. The CDR3 loop spans 15 amino acids. Germline V gene data show CDR1 as MNHEY and CDR2 as SMNVEV (reference sequence). CDR3 DNA sequence: TGTGTCAGCATGGCATTGGAGAGCTCCTACAATGAGCAGTTCTTC. This codes for CVSMALESSYNEQFF.

This clonotype has only a few counts. This chain joins TRBV11-3 and TRBJ2-1; TRBD2 agrees at 10 bases. This CDR3 region has 16 residues. Germline V gives CDR1 SGHNT, CDR2 YENEEA. V lost 3 bases to trimming and J lost 7 bases; unmatched junction nucleotides: 9. In DNA form, the CDR3 reads TGTGCCAGCAGCTTTCACTCAGGGACTAGCGAGAATGAGCAGTTCTTC. Protein: CASSFHSGTSENEQFF.

This clonotype was observed at least ten times. The genes are TRBV12-3 or TRBV12-4 and TRBJ2-1; possible D gene TRBD1, 6 bases. The length of the CDR3 is 12 residues. V was trimmed by 9 bases and J by 2 bases, leaving 8 bases between them. The CDR3 reads CASNRAYNEQFF. In DNA, the CDR3 is TGTGCCAGTAACAGGGCCTACAATGAGCAGTTCTTC.

The gene calls are TRBV20-1 and TRBJ2-2, with 12 positions matching TRBD2. The germline CDR1 and CDR2 sequences are DFQATT and SNEGSKA (reference sequence). V lost 1 base and J lost 1; bases outside the gene matches: 1. This CDR3 has 16 amino acids. CDR3 DNA sequence: TGCAGTGCTAGAGCGACTAGCGGGGGGAACACCGGGGAGCTGTTTTTT. Amino acid sequence: CSARATSGGNTGELFF.

The chain joins TRBV10-3 to TRBJ2-7; D is ambiguous. The length of the CDR3 is 13 residues. Per germline, CDR1 ENHRY and CDR2 SYGVKD. The ends were cut back, 5 bases at V and 3 bases at J, with 11 bases in the middle. The CDR3 spells CAISLENYYEQYF. CDR3 nucleotides: TGTGCCATCAGTCTAGAGAACTACTACGAGCAGTACTTC.

V is TRBV7-9 and J is TRBJ2-1; D may be TRBD2 (7 bases). The CDR3 sequence is 14 residues long. Germline assignment: CDR1 SEHNR and CDR2 FQNEAQ (reference sequence). V lost 1 base and J 5 bases, leaving 9 bases between the germline ends. The CDR3 DNA follows: TGTGCCAGCAGCTTAGAGGGGGGGGACAATGAGCAGTTCTTC. Its translation: CASSLEGGDNEQFF.

A remark on this clonotype: Since no conserved phenylalanine or tryptophan closes the CDR3, a read error is the likely cause. For the CDR3, the DNA is TGTGCCAGCAGTTTATTCCGGGATTCCAGCACTGAAGCTTTCTCT. As protein: CASSLFRDSSTEAFS. This chain links TRBV28 with TRBJ1-1; D gene unclear. The V end lost 1 base, the J end lost 4 bases, and 13 bases lay between the germline ends. The germline V gene has CDR1 MDHEN and CDR2 SYDVKM. The CDR3 runs 15 residues.

There are a few counts of this clonotype. The chain joins TRBV6-6 to TRBJ1-1, with D possibly matching TRBD1 (6 bases). Germline V gives CDR1 MNHNY, CDR2 SVGAGI (reference sequence). The CDR3 runs to 11 residues. V lost 6 bases and J lost 10, with 12 bases in between. The CDR3 DNA sequence: TGTGCCAGCAGGACGGGGGCGGGAGCTTTCTTT. It translates to CASRTGAGAFF.

This clonotype occurred a few times. The chain has TRBV7-2 and TRBJ2-1; 7 bases map to TRBD1. J gave up 7 bases and V 3 bases, and 15 bases lay outside the gene matches. The length of the CDR3 is 17 residues. CDR1 SGHTA and CDR2 FQGNSA come from the germline V gene. CDR3 sequence: CASSLDFAGYRGNEQFF. CDR3 coding DNA: TGTGCCAGCAGCTTGGACTTCGCAGGGTACAGGGGAAATGAGCAGTTCTTC.

This clonotype has a count of ten or more. The gene calls are TRBV10-2 and TRBJ1-1; no firm D call. This CDR3 has 13 amino acids. Germline-derived CDR1 and CDR2 are WSHSY and SAAADI. V lost 2 bases, J lost 3 bases, and 7 bases lay in between. The CDR3 nucleotides read TGCGCCAGCAGTGAGGGTGGGGACACTGAAGCTTTCTTT. This codes for CASSEGGDTEAFF.

Remarks on this clonotype: One end of the junction does not line up with germline, which may come from a read error. The rearrangement links TRBV5-4 to TRBJ2-1; D is perhaps TRBD1 (6 bases). The germline V gene has CDR1 SGHNT and CDR2 YYREEE (reference sequence). The CDR3 consists of 15 residues. The CDR3 DNA reads as TGTGCCAGCAGCTCAGGGGCCAGCTCCTACTATGAGCAGTTCTTC. The encoded protein is CASSSGASSYYEQFF. The entire variable domain, with the rest obtained from reference TRBV5-4 and TRBJ2-1, is as follows: ETGVTQSPTHLIKTRGQQVTLRCSSQSGHNTVSWYQQALGQGPQFIFQYYREEENGRGNFPPRFSGLQFPNYSSELNVNALELDDSALYLCASSSGASSYYEQFFGPGTRLTVL.

J is TRBJ1-6 and V is TRBV4-3; D gene unclear. The CDR3 is made up of 16 amino acids. The ends were cut back, 0 bases at V and 10 bases at J, with 16 bases in the middle. CDR1 LGHNA and CDR2 YSLEER come from the germline V gene. As DNA, the CDR3 is TGCGCCAGCAGCCAAGATCGCGGGCTGCACGCATCACCCCTCCACTTT. It translates to CASSQDRGLHASPLHF.

The chain joins TRBV12-3 or TRBV12-4 to TRBJ1-1; D is unresolved. The CDR3 totals 13 residues. The V and J ends lost 5 bases and 3 bases respectively, with 10 bases between them. The CDR3 sequence: CASSAPGDTEAFF. The CDR3, as DNA: TGTGCCAGCAGTGCCCCAGGTGACACTGAAGCTTTCTTT.

This clonotype was counted ten times or more. V usage is TRBV6-6 and J usage is TRBJ2-3, with 8 bases that match TRBD1. V was clipped by 7 bases and J by 3 bases; unmatched bases: 9. From germline, CDR1 is MNHNY and CDR2 SVGAGI (reference sequence). The CDR3 loop spans 15 amino acids. In DNA, the CDR3 is TGTGCCAGCACCTACTTACAGGGGGGAACAGATACGCAGTATTTT. Translated, it gives CASTYLQGGTDTQYF.

This clonotype was counted many times. The chain joins TRBV7-8 to TRBJ2-1, with a tentative D call TRBD2 (6 bases). The CDR3 is 16 amino acids. Germline CDR1 SGHVS, CDR2 FQNEAQ. The V gene lost 5 bases and the J gene lost 6 bases, with 20 bases spanning the gap. CDR3 sequence reads: CASSLRVAEVSNEQFF. CDR3 sequence (DNA): TGTGCCAGCAGCCTTCGGGTAGCGGAGGTCAGCAATGAGCAGTTCTTC.

The CDR3 is CASSPETSGPQETQYF. The CDR3, as DNA: TGTGCCAGCAGCCCCGAAACTAGCGGACCCCAAGAGACCCAGTACTTC. This chain joins TRBV27 and TRBJ2-5, with 8 bases that match TRBD2. This CDR3 has 16 residues. V lost 6 bases and J lost 1; bases outside the gene matches: 10. In germline, CDR1 is MNHEY, CDR2 SMNVEV (reference sequence).

This clonotype was observed many times. The genes are TRBV7-6 and TRBJ2-5, with 14 positions matching TRBD2. Trimming removed 2 bases from V and 3 bases from J; junction bases left unmatched: 2. Germline V gives CDR1 SGHVS, CDR2 FNYEAQ. CDR3 length equals 16 residues. DNA of the CDR3: TGTGCCAGCAGCTTAAGGGGACTAGCGGGGGAAGAGACCCAGTACTTC. As protein: CASSLRGLAGEETQYF.

CDR3 loop: CASSERADSYNEQFF. The CDR3 DNA is TGCGCCAGCAGTGAGAGGGCCGACTCCTACAATGAGCAGTTCTTC. The chain couples TRBV10-2 to TRBJ2-1; unclear D gene. The V gene lost 2 bases and the J gene lost 0 bases, with 8 bases spanning the gap. This CDR3 comprises 15 residues. The germline CDR1 and CDR2 sequences are WSHSY and SAAADI.

The genes are TRBV13 and TRBJ2-1; 12 bases line up with TRBD2. The trim removed 5 bases at V and 4 bases at J, leaving 3 bases unmatched. The CDR3 spans 15 residues. The germline V gene has CDR1 PRHDT and CDR2 FYEKMQ (reference sequence). This chain's CDR3 is CASSGTSGPYNEQFF. CDR3 DNA sequence: TGTGCCAGCAGCGGGACTAGCGGGCCTTACAATGAGCAGTTCTTC. The variable domain in full, with the rest retrieved from reference TRBV13 and TRBJ2-1, is AAGVIQSPRHLIKEKRETATLKCYPIPRHDTVYWYQQGPGQDPQFLISFYEKMQSDKGSIPDRFSAQQFSDYHSELNMSSLELGDSALYFCASSGTSGPYNEQFFGPGTRLTVL.

The rearrangement uses TRBV29-1 and TRBJ1-3; a weak D match, TRBD1 (6 bases). Germline V gives CDR1 SQVTM, CDR2 ANQGSEA. The V end lost 1 base, the J end lost 0 bases, and 7 bases lay between the germline ends. The CDR3 extends over 14 amino acids. The CDR3 protein is CSVEAGVSGNTIYF. The CDR3, as DNA: TGCAGCGTTGAAGCAGGGGTCTCTGGAAACACCATATATTTT.

The chain combines TRBV7-2 with TRBJ2-5; 16 bases fit TRBD2. The CDR3 length is 19 residues. V was pared by 3 bases and J by 4 bases, with 11 bases of the junction left unmatched. Germline values: CDR1 SGHTA, CDR2 FQGNSA. This CDR3 is CASSFGTSGGGRDIETQYF. For the CDR3, the DNA is TGTGCCAGCAGCTTTGGGACTAGCGGGGGGGGCAGGGATATAGAGACCCAGTACTTC.